The present entry profiles one T cell receptor beta chain with its context. Its antigen is currently unknown. The data were obtained in a study of monozygotic twins with inflammatory bowel disease. Findings and limits, study-wide: Backing was not found for a single strong signal or clonotype associated with IBD.

cDNA synthesis was performed in eight separate reactions for each sample. TCRdb re-called the 5' RACE reads; one entry per CDR3 protein, DNA not given. Its listing shows approximately 210,000 distinct CDR3 sequences. Sequencing used blood. The receptor was derived from a human donor with ulcerative colitis or Crohn's disease, or a healthy co-twin of an affected twin (not recorded which).

The CDR3 protein is CASTPERAWNTEAFF. The chain uses TRBV6-4 and TRBJ1-1. The CDR3 loop spans 15 amino acids. CDR1 is MRHNA, CDR2 SNTAGT, per germline.